This TCR beta chain appears in the sequencing data of a study of Graves' ophthalmopathy and Graves' hyperthyroidism. Study at large: The term stable hyperthyroidism indicated an absence of ophthalmopathy within 18 months of follow-up. Whole-study results and caveats: In blood appeared most of the expanded thyroid clonotypes whose frequency exceeded 0.001. Predictions made by the model for ophthalmopathy progression reached just over 70% sensitivity and roughly 75% specificity.

V lost 6 bases and J lost 4; bases outside the gene matches: 8. CDR3 length: 13 amino acids. CDR1 and CDR2 from the germline V gene are SQVTM and ANQGSEA. Using RNA transcripts, the TCR beta CDR3 regions were amplified. An opening RT-PCR round employed HTBI primers and preceded a second-round multiplex PCR. From the multiplex PCR reads, TCRdb called clonotypes with MiXCR, one entry per CDR3 protein. The repertoire includes roughly 1.1 million distinct CDR3 sequences, about two fifths of them detected once, and 11% sits in the top ten. Orbital computed tomography, thyroid ultrasound, TRAb, serum thyroxine and clinical symptoms formed the basis of diagnosis. Regarding this clonotype: Antigen: not known.

The TCR comes from an adult man with Graves' hyperthyroidism. Sequencing input: peripheral blood or thyroid tissue (not recorded which). The chain couples TRBV29-1 to TRBJ2-7; the match to TRBD2 covers 8 bases. CDR3 region: CSVVARGAYEQYF. In nucleotides, the CDR3 is TGCAGCGTCGTAGCGCGGGGGGCTTACGAGCAGTACTTC.